This T cell receptor (beta chain) was retrieved from a study of blood T cell repertoires in COVID-19. About the research overall: Some COVID-19 samples were acute and others convalescent; all came from the United States, Italy and Spain. Sample material is recorded as cDNA or gDNA derived from T cells, B-cell-depleted T cells, or PBMCs.

Between the trimmed V and J ends, which lost 3 bases and 2 bases, there was a span of 10 bases. The CDR3 totals 13 residues. Germline-derived CDR1 and CDR2 are DFQATT and SNEGSKA (reference sequence). Seattle patients were enrolled while actively infected and followed longitudinally. Original processing methods: Reference gene primer amplification gave nucleated cell count estimates. TCRdb's table, derived via immunoSEQ multiplex PCR, lists solely in-frame clones and lacks some. V and J calls and clone size follow that table, whereas D and trimming were derived from the DNA. The repertoire holds roughly 500,000 clones, roughly 89% seen once, with 0.9% in the top ten.

V and J are TRBV20-1 and TRBJ1-2, with a weak D call TRBD1 (6 bases). The material sequenced was peripheral blood. This clonotype was obtained from a man younger than 35 with COVID-19, enrolled during active disease. The CDR3 reads CSASLGQNYGYTF. The CDR3 DNA reads as TGCAGTGCTAGTTTGGGACAAAACTATGGCTACACCTTC.